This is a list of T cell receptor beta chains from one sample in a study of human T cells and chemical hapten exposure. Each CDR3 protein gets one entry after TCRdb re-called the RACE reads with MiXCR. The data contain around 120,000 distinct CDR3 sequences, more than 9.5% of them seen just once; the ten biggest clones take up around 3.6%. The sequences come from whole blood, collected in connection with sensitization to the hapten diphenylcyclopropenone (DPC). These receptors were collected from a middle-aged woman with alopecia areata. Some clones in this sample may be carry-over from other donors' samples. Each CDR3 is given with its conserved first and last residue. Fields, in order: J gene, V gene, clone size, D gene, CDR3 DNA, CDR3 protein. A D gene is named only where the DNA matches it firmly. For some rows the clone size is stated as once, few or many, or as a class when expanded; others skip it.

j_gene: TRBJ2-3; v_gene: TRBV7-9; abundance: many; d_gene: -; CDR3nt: TGTGCCAGCAGCGCTACTAGTGGCAACACAGATACGCAGTATTTT; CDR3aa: CASSATSGNTDTQYF
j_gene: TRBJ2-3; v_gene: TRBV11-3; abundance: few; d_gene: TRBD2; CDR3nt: TGTGCCAGCAGCTTAGGCCCGAGCGGGGGCGCACCCGGCACAGATACGCAGTATTTT; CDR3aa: CASSLGPSGGAPGTDTQYF
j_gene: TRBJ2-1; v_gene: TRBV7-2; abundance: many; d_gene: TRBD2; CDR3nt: TGTGCCAGCAGCTCCCTAGCGGGGGGGACCAATGAGCAGTTCTTC; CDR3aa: CASSSLAGGTNEQFF
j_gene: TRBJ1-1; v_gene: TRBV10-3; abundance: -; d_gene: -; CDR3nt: TGTGCCATCAGTGAGTCGTTCGGCAGCCTGAACACTGAAGCTTTCTTT; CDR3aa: CAISESFGSLNTEAFF
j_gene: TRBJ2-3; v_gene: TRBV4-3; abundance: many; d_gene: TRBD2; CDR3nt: TGCGCCAGCAGCCAAGGTCGTACGGCGGGGGGGCCATCAGATACGCAGTATTTT; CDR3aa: CASSQGRTAGGPSDTQYF
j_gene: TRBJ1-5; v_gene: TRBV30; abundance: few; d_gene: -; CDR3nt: TGTGCCTGGAGTGTAGGGACGGCGGGGCCCCAGCATTTT; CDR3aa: CAWSVGTAGPQHF
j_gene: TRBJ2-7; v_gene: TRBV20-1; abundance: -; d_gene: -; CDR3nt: TGCAGTGCTAGAAGGCAGGACTTCTCCTACGAGCAGTACTTC; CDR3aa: CSARRQDFSYEQYF
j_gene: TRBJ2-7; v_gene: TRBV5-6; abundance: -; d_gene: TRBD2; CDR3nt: TGTGCCAGCAGCTTGGGAACGATAGCGGGCCTCTACGAGCAGTACTTC; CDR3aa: CASSLGTIAGLYEQYF
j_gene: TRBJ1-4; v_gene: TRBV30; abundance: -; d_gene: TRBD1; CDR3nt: TGTGCCTGGAGTGTAGGACAGGGAGCGGGAGAAAAACTGTTTTTT; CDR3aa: CAWSVGQGAGEKLFF
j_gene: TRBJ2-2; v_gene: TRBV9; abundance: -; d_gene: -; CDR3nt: TGTGCCAGCAGCGTAGAAGACAGTCCCGGGGAGCTGTTTTTT; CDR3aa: CASSVEDSPGELFF
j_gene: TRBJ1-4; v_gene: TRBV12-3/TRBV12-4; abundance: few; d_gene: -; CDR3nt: TGTGCCAGCAGCCTTCAGGGACCTGAAAAACTGTTTTTT; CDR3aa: CASSLQGPEKLFF
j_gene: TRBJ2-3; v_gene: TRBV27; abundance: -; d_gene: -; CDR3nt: TGTGCCAGCAGTTTACAGGGCTCTGTTGGGACGCAGTATTTT; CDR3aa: CASSLQGSVGTQYF
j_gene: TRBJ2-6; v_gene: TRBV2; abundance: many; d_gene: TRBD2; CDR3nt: TGTGCCTCCTGCGGGGGGGCTGGGGCCAACGTCCTGACTTTC; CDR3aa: CASCGGAGANVLTF
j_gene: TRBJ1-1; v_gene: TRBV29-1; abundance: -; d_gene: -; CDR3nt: TGCAGCGTACGGACAGTAAGTGAAGCTTTCTTT; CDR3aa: CSVRTVSEAFF
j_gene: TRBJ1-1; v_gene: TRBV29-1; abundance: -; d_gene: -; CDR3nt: TGCAGCGCCGGACAGCTGATGAACACTGAAGCTTTCTTT; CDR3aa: CSAGQLMNTEAFF
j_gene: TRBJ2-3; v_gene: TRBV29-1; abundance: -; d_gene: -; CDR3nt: TGCAGCGTTGCCCCGACGGGCCGCACAGATACGCAGTATTTT; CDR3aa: CSVAPTGRTDTQYF
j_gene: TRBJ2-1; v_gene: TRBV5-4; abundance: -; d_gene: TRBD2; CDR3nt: TGTGCCAGCAGCACGAGACCGGGACTAGCGGGAGGGCCGGATGAGCAGTTCTTC; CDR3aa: CASSTRPGLAGGPDEQFF